This TCR beta chain was sequenced for a study of tumor and adjacent non-tumor tissue in lung cancer. Study at large: On average, productive TCRbeta reads reached about 4.2 million per sample. Study results and limitations: Compared with tumor, normal lung showed significantly lower TCR diversity. Normal lung showed higher cumulative top 100 clone frequency than tumor.

No cell sorting was done before RNA was extracted from the tissue. Points on this clonotype: The antigen is unknown. A read error may be the cause here, since a much bigger clone is one base away.

The CDR3 sequence is 14 residues long. Between the trimmed V and J ends, which lost 7 bases and 6 bases, there was a span of 18 bases. Germline CDR1 is SGHVS and CDR2 is FQNEAQ. The library came from three nested PCR rounds adapted from ARM-PCR protocols. Each CDR3 protein is one row after TCRdb ran MiXCR on the multiplex PCR reads. The table has tens of thousands of distinct CDR3 sequences, over 60% seen once; the top ten hold around 9.5%. The sequence was collected from a woman aged 40 to 49 with non-small cell lung cancer. Sequencing was carried out using lung tumor tissue. The chain uses TRBV7-8 and TRBJ1-1; weak D call: TRBD1 (6 bases). As DNA, the CDR3 is TGTGCCAGCAAACGGGAGACAGGCCTAGCTGAAGCTTTCTTT. Protein product: CASKRETGLAEAFF.